This T cell receptor beta chain was sequenced for a study of neurological immune-mediated disorders (dated by TCRdb to between 2018 and 2020). Regarding the research as a whole: Among the approximately 34 multiple sclerosis patients, relapsing-remitting MS accounted for some 30 and secondary progressive MS accounted for 3. The approximately 110 TCR-beta libraries included longitudinal samples, technical triplicates and paired sorted CD4+ and CD8+ T-cell subsets alongside PBMC samples. The study compared peripheral blood TCR-beta repertoires of HTLV-I-associated myelopathy (HAM/TSP) patients, multiple sclerosis patients and healthy controls using UMI-based sequencing. Of the approximately 70 subjects in the cohort, some 15 were HAM/TSP patients, around 35 were multiple sclerosis patients, and some 20 were healthy controls.

cDNA was synthesized by template-switch 5'RACE using a primer carrying a 10-nucleotide random unique molecular identifier by which each TCR transcript was tagged. Every sequencing run yielded over 190 million TCR-beta sequences covering 15-18 subjects. The RNeasy kit was used to extract total RNA. The KAPA Real-time Library Amplification kit was used to amplify TCR-beta VDJ regions with primers targeting the TCR constant region and the 5'RACE anchor. A first PCR added sample indexes and Illumina adaptors, after which a second PCR increased the library yield. After Ampure bead purification, the TCR product of roughly 650 bp was size-selected on a 2% E-gel SizeSelection system. Before pooling, library quality was assessed on a Bioanalyzer, concentration was determined with Qubit, and library quantification was performed with the Kapa Library Quantification kit. An Illumina HiSeq 2500 sequenced the libraries paired-end 2 x 150 bp. To increase sequence diversity, about 25-31% phiX was spiked into each library pool. From the authors' description of their analysis: The UMI-based MiGEC pipeline processed quality-filtered reads and removed over 80% of raw TCR sequences during error correction. VDJ genes were aligned to IMGT germline references, and clonotypes were defined by unique CDR3 amino acid sequence plus V-J genes. VDJtools evaluated clonal expansion, Shannon diversity and CDR3 relatedness (CalcPairwiseDistances, ClusterSamples); CLCbio workbench built phylogenetic trees. Using coefficient-of-variation modelling across technical triplicates, the study counted a clone as expanded if it had at least 8 unique UMIs. The public reads were reanalyzed by TCRdb: fastp trimming at Q25, MiXCR alignment, in-frame beta chains only. Every CDR3 protein is listed once, alongside the most common genes and DNA of its rows. The V and J calls were not made by the authors but by TCRdb's processing. Counted in this sample were tens of thousands of distinct CDR3 sequences; nearly 3.5% of them appeared once. Of the sample, around 3.7% falls within the top ten clones.

This clonotype was recorded many times. There is no known antigen for this receptor. No much larger clone exists at a distance of one base, and base qualities are not known. The germline ends are 14 bases apart after V is trimmed by 4 bases and J by 0 bases. Including cysteine and phenylalanine, the CDR3 has 15 amino acids. Only the CDR3 portion is preserved as DNA: 45 bases, with reading frame beginning at the first base. The CDR1 and CDR2 encoded by the germline V gene are SGDLS and YYNGEE. Summary of the overall study and its limitations: No identical CDR3 amino acid sequences were shared among expanded clones across subjects, suggesting private TCR-beta repertoires in all groups. No clinical or MRI features were associated with the MS cluster, and the authors said that larger cohorts are needed. In a phylogenetic analysis, the repertoires of 18 out of 34 MS patients fell into a single cluster of related CDR3 sequences, pointing to a possible signature at the repertoire level. The highest TCR clonal expansion was observed in HAM/TSP patients, whereas the lowest was observed in MS patients, even when compared with healthy controls.

For unsorted PBMC libraries, 2 million PBMCs were used after storage in RNAlater at -80 degrees C until RNA extraction. The multiple sclerosis patients were enrolled in a US clinical protocol that used magnetic resonance imaging to evaluate disease progression. Peripheral blood was subjected to Ficoll-Hypaque density gradient centrifugation to isolate PBMCs, which were then cryopreserved in liquid nitrogen. The sequencing input was PBMCs. The sequence is built from TRBV9 and TRBJ2-7; the D segment could be TRBD1, given 6 matching bases. The source of this sequence is a man between 35 and 55 years old with multiple sclerosis. The CDR3 here reads CASSPGGSPSYEQYF. The base sequence is TGTGCCAGCAGCCCTGGGGGCAGTCCCTCCTACGAGCAGTACTTC.